These 12 T cell receptor delta chains share one sample of origin, sequenced in a study of γδ T cells in repeated Plasmodium falciparum infection. Vgamma9/Vdelta2+ and Vdelta2-negative gammadelta T cells were flow-sorted from PBMC for bulk sequencing. TCRdb re-called the multiplex PCR reads with CATT. The sample has around 52,000 delta-chain clones, around 1.7% seen once. What was sequenced was gamma-delta T cells from blood. The receptors stem from a pool of human donors (malaria-infected and uninfected, not separated).

This clone was found many times. TCRdb's protein for this DNA is that of a much larger clone and differs from the translation at residue 7, likely a read error; the protein shown is the DNA translation. V usage is TRDV1 and J usage is TRDJ1, with D unresolved. In germline, CDR1 is TSWWSYY, CDR2 QGS. Trimming left V 0 bases short and J 5 bases short, with 7 bases between. There are 13 residues in the CDR3. CDR3 protein: CALGELLVDKLIF. The DNA for the CDR3 is TGTGCTCTTGGGGAACTACTCGTGGATAAACTCATCTTT.

This clone turned up a few times. This probably arose from a read error, given a far larger clone one base away. Other DNA sequences in the sample encode the same CDR3. V and J are TRDV1 and TRDJ1, with 10 bases that match TRDD3. This CDR3 contains 21 residues. The germline CDR1 and CDR2 sequences are TSWWSYY and QGS. The V and J ends lost 0 bases and 11 bases, in that order; junction bases with no gene match: 27. The CDR3 coding sequence is TGTGCTCTTGGGGAACTTACGATGAGGCATCAATCGTACTGGGGGATCTCGGGGCTCATCTTT. This translates into CALGELTMRHQSYWGISGLIF.

This clone occurred a few times. TCRdb's listed protein matches a much larger clone and diverges from this DNA's translation at residue 16, likely through a read error; the protein shown comes from the DNA. The chain couples TRDV1 to TRDJ1; TRDD2 matches at 9 bases. Germline V gene sequence: CDR1 TSWWSYY, CDR2 QGS. V shed 0 bases and J 10 bases; nucleotides not matched to a gene: 36. The CDR3 is 24 residues long. The CDR3 loop is CALGELDLPTVPFWWRNRAGRLIF. DNA of the CDR3: TGTGCTCTTGGGGAACTCGACCTTCCTACGGTACCCTTTTGGTGGAGGAATCGGGCCGGTAGACTCATCTTT.

Only a few counts were recorded for this clone. TCRdb attributes to this sequence the protein of a much larger clone, which differs from the DNA translation at residue 8; a read error is likely, and the protein displayed is translated from the DNA. CDR3 DNA sequence: TGTGCTCTTGGGGAACCCTGTCCAACCCTATACTGGGGGATACCCGATAAACTCATCTTT. This codes for CALGEPCPTLYWGIPDKLIF. This chain connects TRDV1 to TRDJ1; 12 nucleotides align to TRDD3. Unmatched junction bases numbered 15, after V lost 1 base and J lost 3 bases. Per the germline V gene, CDR1 is TSWWSYY and CDR2 is QGS. This CDR3 is built from 20 residues.

This clone occurred a few times. TCRdb records a much larger clone's protein for this DNA, with a difference at residue 16 that likely arises from a read error; the protein given is the translation of the DNA. The J gene is TRDJ1, the V gene TRDV1; D is tentatively TRDD2 or TRDD3 (7 bases each). The CDR3 loop spans 28 amino acids. Germline-derived CDR1 and CDR2 are TSWWSYY and QGS. The V and J ends lost 1 base and 4 bases respectively, with 52 bases between them. In DNA, the CDR3 is TGTGCTCTTGGGGAACGAAAGGACGAAAGGGGAAAGTCCCTACGTCTTCCTAGGGGGGGATGGTCGGTCGATAAACTCATCTTT. This encodes CALGERKDERGKSLRLPRGGWSVDKLIF.

This clone was seen repeatedly, ten times or more. The protein TCRdb gives is from a much larger clone and does not agree with this DNA's translation at residue 8, likely a read error; the protein shown here comes from the DNA. The rearrangement uses TRDV1 and TRDJ1; D call uncertain. The CDR3 sequence is 11 residues long. CDR1 and CDR2 from the germline V gene are TSWWSYY and QGS. CDR3 protein: CALDIFDRLIF. Written as DNA, the CDR3 is TGTGCTCTTGACATTTTCGATAGACTCATCTTT.

This clone was seen a handful of times. This likely came from a read error, as a far larger clone is one base away. Other DNA sequences in the sample encode the same CDR3. V is TRDV2 and J is TRDJ1; 8 positions agree with TRDD3. TCRdb supplies no J gene; here it was assigned by aligning the nucleotide sequence to germline. The CDR3 runs 19 residues. The ends lost 3 bases at V and 0 bases at J; junction bases unmatched: 17. Germline V gene sequence: CDR1 GEAIGNYY, CDR2 EKD. The CDR3 loop is CACDSVLGGSASYTDKLIF. CDR3 DNA sequence: TGTGCCTGTGACTCCGTACTGGGGGGCTCCGCCTCGTACACCGATAAACTCATCTTT.

Regarding this clone: This is likely an artifact of a read error, given a far larger clone one base away. Distinct nucleotide sequences in the sample also encode this CDR3. The V call is TRDV1, the J call TRDJ1; a weak D match, TRDD3 (8 bases). The J gene, missing from TCRdb, was assigned here through DNA to germline matching. Per the germline V gene, CDR1 is TSWWSYY and CDR2 is QGS. CDR3 length equals 21 residues. CDR3 sequence (DNA): TGTGCTCTTGGAGAACTGAAGAGCTTCCTAAAGTACTGGGGGGATACCGATAAACTCATCTTT. It yields the protein CALGELKSFLKYWGDTDKLIF.

The table lists this clone with a few counts. The TCRdb protein, from a much larger clone, departs from this DNA's translation at residue 3, likely by read error; the protein shown derives from the DNA. The chain joins TRDV1 to TRDJ1, with 10 bases identical to TRDD3. No J segment appears in TCRdb, so it was assigned here by matching the sequence to germline. Germline CDR1 TSWWSYY, CDR2 QGS. CDR3 length: 22 residues. CDR3 region: CAPGELSPSFVLGDGLADKLIF. CDR3 bases: TGTGCTCCTGGGGAACTATCTCCTTCCTTTGTACTGGGGGATGGGTTGGCCGATAAACTCATCTTT.

This clone has only a few counts. One base separates it from a far larger clone, so it is likely a read error. The same CDR3 is also encoded by other DNA sequences in this sample. V gene TRDV1 combines with J gene TRDJ1; D gene uncertain. The CDR3 length is 12 residues. V lost 3 bases to trimming and J lost 10 bases, with 12 bases between them. Germline CDR1 and CDR2: TSWWSYY and QGS. The CDR3 region has the DNA TGTGCTCTTGGGGAGCCCCCTTTGACACTCATCTTT. This sequence encodes CALGEPPLTLIF.

This clone has a handful of counts. TCRdb has a much larger clone's protein, which differs at residue 6 from the translation of this DNA, likely because of a read error; what is shown is the protein translated from the DNA. The V call is TRDV1, the J call TRDJ1; possibly TRDD2 or TRDD3 for D (8 bases each). The CDR3 sequence is 20 residues long. The V and J ends lost 0 bases and 3 bases respectively, with 26 bases between them. Germline V gene sequence: CDR1 TSWWSYY, CDR2 QGS. CDR3 residues: CALGELLFLHLGIPSDKLIF. The CDR3 nucleotides read TGTGCTCTTGGGGAACTACTCTTCCTACATTTGGGGATACCTTCCGATAAACTCATCTTT.

This clone was found many times. The TCRdb protein, from a much larger clone, departs from this DNA's translation at residue 3, likely by read error; the protein shown derives from the DNA. V usage is TRAV38-2/DV8 and J usage is TRDJ1; 11 bases align to TRDD3. Germline V lookup: CDR1 TSESDYY, CDR2 QEAYKQQN. This CDR3 contains 18 residues. Written as DNA, the CDR3 is TGTGCTCATAGGAGCAGGTACACTACTACTGGGGGATATTATAAACTCATCTTT. Translating it yields CAHRSRYTTTGGYYKLIF.